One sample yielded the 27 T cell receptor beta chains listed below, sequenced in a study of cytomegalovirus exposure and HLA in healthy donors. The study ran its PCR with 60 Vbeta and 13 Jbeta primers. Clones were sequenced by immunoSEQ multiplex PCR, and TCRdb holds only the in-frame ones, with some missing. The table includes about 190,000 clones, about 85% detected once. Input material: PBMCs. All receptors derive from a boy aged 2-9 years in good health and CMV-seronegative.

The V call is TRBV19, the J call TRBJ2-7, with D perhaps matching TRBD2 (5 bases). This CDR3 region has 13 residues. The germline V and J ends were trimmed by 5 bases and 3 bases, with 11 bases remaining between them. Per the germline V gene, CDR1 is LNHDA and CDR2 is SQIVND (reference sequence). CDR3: CASSPFGSYEQYF. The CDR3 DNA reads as TGTGCCAGTAGTCCCTTTGGGAGCTACGAGCAGTACTTC.

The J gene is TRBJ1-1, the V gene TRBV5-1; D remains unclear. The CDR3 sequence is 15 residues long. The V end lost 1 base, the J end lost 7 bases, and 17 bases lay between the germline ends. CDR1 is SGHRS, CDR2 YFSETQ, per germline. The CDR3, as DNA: TGCGCCAGCAGCTTGAGCGGGGATATGGATGGTGAAGCTTTCTTT. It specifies CASSLSGDMDGEAFF.

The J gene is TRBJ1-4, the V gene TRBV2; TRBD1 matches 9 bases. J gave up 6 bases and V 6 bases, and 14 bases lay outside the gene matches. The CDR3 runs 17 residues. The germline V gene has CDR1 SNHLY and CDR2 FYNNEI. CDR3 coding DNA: TGTGCCAGCAGACACAGGGGGCGCGTCGAGAGTGATGAAAAACTGTTTTTT. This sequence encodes CASRHRGRVESDEKLFF.

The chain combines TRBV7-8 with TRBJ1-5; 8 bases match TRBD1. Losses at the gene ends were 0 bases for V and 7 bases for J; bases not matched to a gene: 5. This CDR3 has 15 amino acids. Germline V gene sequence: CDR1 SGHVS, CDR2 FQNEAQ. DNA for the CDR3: TGTGCCAGCAGCTTAGCGGGTGCAGGGGGCCAGCCCCAGCATTTT. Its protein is CASSLAGAGGQPQHF.

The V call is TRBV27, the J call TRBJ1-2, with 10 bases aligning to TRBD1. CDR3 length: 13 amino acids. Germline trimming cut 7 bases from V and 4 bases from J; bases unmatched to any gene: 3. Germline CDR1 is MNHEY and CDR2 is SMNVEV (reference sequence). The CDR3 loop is CASTGQGTYGYTF. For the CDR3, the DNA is TGTGCCAGCACGGGACAGGGGACCTATGGCTACACCTTC.

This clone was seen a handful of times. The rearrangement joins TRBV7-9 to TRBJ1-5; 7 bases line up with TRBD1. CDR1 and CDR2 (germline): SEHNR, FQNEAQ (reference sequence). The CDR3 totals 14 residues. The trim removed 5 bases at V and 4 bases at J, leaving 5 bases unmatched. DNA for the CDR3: TGTGCCAGCAGCCCCCAACAGGGGAATCAGCCCCAGCATTTT. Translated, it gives CASSPQQGNQPQHF.

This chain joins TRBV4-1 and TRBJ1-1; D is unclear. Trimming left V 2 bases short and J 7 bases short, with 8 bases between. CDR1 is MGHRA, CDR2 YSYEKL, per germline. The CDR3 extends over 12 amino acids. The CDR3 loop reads CASSQMFGEAFF. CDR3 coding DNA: TGCGCCAGCAGCCAAATGTTCGGTGAAGCTTTCTTT.

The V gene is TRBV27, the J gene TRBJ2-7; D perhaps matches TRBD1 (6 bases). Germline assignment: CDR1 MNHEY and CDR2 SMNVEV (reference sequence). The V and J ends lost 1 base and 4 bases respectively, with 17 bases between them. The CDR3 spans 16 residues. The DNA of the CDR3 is TGTGCCAGCAGTTTATTGGTACAGGGTGCTACGTACGAGCAGTACTTC. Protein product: CASSLLVQGATYEQYF.

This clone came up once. The chain's CDR3 is CASSFYRRVGANVLTF. In DNA, the CDR3 is TGTGCCAGCAGCTTTTACAGGCGAGTGGGGGCCAACGTCCTGACTTTC. The chain links TRBV7-2 to TRBJ2-6; possibly TRBD1 for D (5 bases). Trimming cost V 3 bases and J 4 bases, with 13 bases left between them. CDR1 and CDR2 (germline): SGHTA, FQGNSA. This CDR3 has 16 amino acids.

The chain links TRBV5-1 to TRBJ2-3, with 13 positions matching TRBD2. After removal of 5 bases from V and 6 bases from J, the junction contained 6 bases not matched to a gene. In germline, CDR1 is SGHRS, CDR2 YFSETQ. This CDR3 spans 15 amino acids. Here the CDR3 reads CASRILAGGPDTQYF. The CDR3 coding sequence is TGCGCCAGCAGAATACTAGCGGGAGGGCCCGATACGCAGTATTTT.

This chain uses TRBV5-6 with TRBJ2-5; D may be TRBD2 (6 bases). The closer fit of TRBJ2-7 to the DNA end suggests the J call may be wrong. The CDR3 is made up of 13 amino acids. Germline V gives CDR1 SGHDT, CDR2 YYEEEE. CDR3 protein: CASSLARGGEQYF. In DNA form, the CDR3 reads TGTGCCAGCAGCTTGGCCCGGGGAGGCGAGCAGTACTTC.

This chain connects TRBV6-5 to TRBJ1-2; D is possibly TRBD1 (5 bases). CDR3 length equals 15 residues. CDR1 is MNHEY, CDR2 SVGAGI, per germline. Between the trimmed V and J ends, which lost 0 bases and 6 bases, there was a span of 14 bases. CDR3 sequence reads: CASSYSPPGVDGYTF. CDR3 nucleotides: TGTGCCAGCAGTTACTCCCCCCCGGGGGTGGATGGCTACACCTTC.

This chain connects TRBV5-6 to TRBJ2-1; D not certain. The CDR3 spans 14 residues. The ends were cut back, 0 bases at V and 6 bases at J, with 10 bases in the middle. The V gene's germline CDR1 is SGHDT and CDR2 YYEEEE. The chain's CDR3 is CASSLGLSVNEQFF. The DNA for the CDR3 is TGTGCCAGCAGCTTGGGACTTTCTGTCAATGAGCAGTTCTTC.

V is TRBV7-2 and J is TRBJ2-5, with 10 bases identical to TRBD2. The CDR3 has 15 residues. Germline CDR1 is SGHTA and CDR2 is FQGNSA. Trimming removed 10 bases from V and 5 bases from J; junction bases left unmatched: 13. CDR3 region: CATGELAGREETQYF. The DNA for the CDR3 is TGTGCCACTGGAGAACTAGCGGGGAGGGAGGAGACCCAGTACTTC. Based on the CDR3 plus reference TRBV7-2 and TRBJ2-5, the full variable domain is GAGVSQSPSNKVTEKGKDVELRCDPISGHTALYWYRQSLGQGLEFLIYFQGNSAPDKSGLPSDRFSAERTGGSVSTLTIQRTQQEDSAVYLCATGELAGREETQYFGPGTRLLVL.

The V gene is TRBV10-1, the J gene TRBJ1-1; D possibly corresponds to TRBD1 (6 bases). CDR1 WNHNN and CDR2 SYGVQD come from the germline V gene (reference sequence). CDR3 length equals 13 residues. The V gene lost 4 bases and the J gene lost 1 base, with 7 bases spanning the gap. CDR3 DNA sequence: TGCGCCAGCAGTGCGGACAGGAACACTGAAGCTTTCTTT. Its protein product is CASSADRNTEAFF.

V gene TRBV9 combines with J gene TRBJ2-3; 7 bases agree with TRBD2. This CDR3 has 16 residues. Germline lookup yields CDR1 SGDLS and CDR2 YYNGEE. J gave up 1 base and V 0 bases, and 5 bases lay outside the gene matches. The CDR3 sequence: CASSVEGGRGTDTQYF. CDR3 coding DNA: TGTGCCAGCAGCGTAGAGGGCGGGAGAGGCACAGATACGCAGTATTTT. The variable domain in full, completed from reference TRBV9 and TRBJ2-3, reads DSGVTQTPKHLITATGQRVTLRCSPRSGDLSVYWYQQSLDQGLQFLIQYYNGEERAKGNILERFSAQQFPDLHSELNLSSLELGDSALYFCASSVEGGRGTDTQYFGPGTRLTVL.

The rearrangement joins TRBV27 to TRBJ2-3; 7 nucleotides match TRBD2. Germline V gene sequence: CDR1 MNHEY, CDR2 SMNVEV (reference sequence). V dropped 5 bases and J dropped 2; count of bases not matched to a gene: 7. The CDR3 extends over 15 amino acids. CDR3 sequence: CASSLGGTNTDTQYF. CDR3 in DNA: TGTGCCAGCAGTCTTGGGGGGACTAACACAGATACGCAGTATTTT.

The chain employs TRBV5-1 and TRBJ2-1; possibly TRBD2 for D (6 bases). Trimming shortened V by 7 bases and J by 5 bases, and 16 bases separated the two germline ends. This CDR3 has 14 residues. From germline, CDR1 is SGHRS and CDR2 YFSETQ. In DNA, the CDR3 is TGCGCCAGCCAAGGAACTAGCAGAAACAATGAGCAGTTCTTC. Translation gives CASQGTSRNNEQFF.

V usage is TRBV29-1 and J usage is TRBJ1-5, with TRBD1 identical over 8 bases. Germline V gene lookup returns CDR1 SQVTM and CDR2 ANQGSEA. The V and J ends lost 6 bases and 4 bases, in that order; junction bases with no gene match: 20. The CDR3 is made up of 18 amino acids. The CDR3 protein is CSVPSRLTGGLTNQPQHF. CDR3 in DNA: TGCAGCGTACCTTCTCGCCTTACAGGGGGATTGACGAATCAGCCCCAGCATTTT.

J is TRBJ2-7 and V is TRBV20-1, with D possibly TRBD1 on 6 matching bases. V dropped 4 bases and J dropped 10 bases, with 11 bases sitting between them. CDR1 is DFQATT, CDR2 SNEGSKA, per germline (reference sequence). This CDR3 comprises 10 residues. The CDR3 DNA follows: TGCAGTGCTATTAGGGACACCCAGTACTTC. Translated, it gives CSAIRDTQYF.

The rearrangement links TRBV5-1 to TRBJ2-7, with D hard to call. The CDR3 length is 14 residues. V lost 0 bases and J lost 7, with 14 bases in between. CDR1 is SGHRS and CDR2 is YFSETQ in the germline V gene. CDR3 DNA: TGCGCCAGCAGCTTGGCAGGCCCCGATTGGGAGCAGTACTTC. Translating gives CASSLAGPDWEQYF.

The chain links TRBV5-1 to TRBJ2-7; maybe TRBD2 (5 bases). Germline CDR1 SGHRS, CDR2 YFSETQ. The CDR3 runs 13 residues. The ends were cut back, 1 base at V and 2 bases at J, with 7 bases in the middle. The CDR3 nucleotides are TGCGCCAGCAGCTTGAGGGAGACCTACGAGCAGTACTTC. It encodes CASSLRETYEQYF. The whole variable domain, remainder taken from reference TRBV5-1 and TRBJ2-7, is KAGVTQTPRYLIKTRGQQVTLSCSPISGHRSVSWYQQTPGQGLQFLFEYFSETQRNKGNFPGRFSGRQFSNSRSEMNVSTLELGDSALYLCASSLRETYEQYFGPGTRLTVT.

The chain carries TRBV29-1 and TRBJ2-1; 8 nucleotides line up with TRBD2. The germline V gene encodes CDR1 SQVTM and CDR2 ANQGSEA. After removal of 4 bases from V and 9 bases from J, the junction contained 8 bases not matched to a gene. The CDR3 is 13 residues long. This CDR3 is CSVALREEGEQFF. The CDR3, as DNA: TGCAGCGTTGCGTTGCGGGAGGAGGGTGAGCAGTTCTTC.

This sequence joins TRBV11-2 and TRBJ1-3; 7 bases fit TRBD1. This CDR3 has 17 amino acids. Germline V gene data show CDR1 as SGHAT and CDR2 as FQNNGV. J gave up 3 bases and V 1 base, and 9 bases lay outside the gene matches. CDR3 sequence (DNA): TGTGCCAGCAGCTTAGCAACGACCCGGGACAGTGGAAACACCATATATTTT. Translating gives CASSLATTRDSGNTIYF.

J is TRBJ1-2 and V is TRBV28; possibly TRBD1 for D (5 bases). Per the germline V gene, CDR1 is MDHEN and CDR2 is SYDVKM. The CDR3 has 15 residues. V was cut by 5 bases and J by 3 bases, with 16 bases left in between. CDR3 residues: CASSTLGGGDYGYTF. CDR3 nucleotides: TGTGCCAGCAGTACCTTGGGGGGAGGGGACTATGGCTACACCTTC.

For the CDR3, the DNA is TGTGCCAGTAGTATCGGGACGACTAGCGGGGGGGCAGATACGCAGTATTTT. Translated, it gives CASSIGTTSGGADTQYF. The chain joins TRBV19 to TRBJ2-3, with TRBD2 matching over 14 bases. The CDR3 consists of 17 residues. J gave up 4 bases and V 3 bases, and 6 bases lay outside the gene matches. Germline CDR1 and CDR2: LNHDA and SQIVND (reference sequence). The full variable domain, its missing parts supplied by reference TRBV19 and TRBJ2-3, is DGGITQSPKYLFRKEGQNVTLSCEQNLNHDAMYWYRQDPGQGLRLIYYSQIVNDFQKGDIAEGYSVSREKKESFPLTVTSAQKNPTAFYLCASSIGTTSGGADTQYFGPGTRLTVL.

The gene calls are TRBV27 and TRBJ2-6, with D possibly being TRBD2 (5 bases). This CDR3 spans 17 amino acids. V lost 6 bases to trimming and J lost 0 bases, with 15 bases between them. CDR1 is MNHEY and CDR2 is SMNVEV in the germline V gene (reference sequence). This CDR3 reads CASSPGEPDSGANVLTF. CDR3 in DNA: TGTGCCAGCAGCCCCGGGGAGCCCGACTCTGGGGCCAACGTCCTGACTTTC.